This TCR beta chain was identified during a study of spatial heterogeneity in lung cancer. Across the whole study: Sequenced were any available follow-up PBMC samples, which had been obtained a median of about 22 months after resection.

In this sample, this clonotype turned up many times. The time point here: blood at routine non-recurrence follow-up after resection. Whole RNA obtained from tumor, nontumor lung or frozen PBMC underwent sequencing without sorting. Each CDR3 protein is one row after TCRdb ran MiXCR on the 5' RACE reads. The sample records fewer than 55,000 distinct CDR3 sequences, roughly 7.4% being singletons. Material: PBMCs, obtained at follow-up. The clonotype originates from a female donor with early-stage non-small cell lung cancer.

In DNA, the CDR3 is TGCAGTGCCCAGAGCGGTGCTAGCACAGATACGCAGTATTTT. Translating it yields CSAQSGASTDTQYF. The J gene is TRBJ2-3, the V gene TRBV20-1, with a weak D call TRBD2 (5 bases). CDR3 length: 14 residues. Trimming removed 6 bases at V and 0 bases at J, with 13 bases between. Germline loops: CDR1 DFQATT, CDR2 SNEGSKA (reference sequence).